The clone carrying this TCR beta chain was seen more than once but under ten times. As yet, its antigen is unknown. The repertoire was sequenced with immunoSEQ multiplex PCR; TCRdb's copy has only in-frame clones and lacks some. Here the sample spans some 150,000 clones, approximately 90% being singletons. This entry belongs to a study of T cell responses to AZD1222 COVID-19 vaccine. The study, taken as a whole, reports: Of spike-specific TCRs, nearly half reportedly target regions left unmutated in variants. Only after the peak T cell response were repertoires sampled. The number of AZD1222 recipients seropositive at baseline was only six.

CDR1 is MDHEN and CDR2 is SYDVKM in the germline V gene. V lost 6 bases to trimming and J lost 8 bases; unmatched junction nucleotides: 5. CDR3 size: 13 residues. Sequences were derived from peripheral blood, sampled 28 days after the second AZD1222 dose. This receptor was taken from an adult who received the AZD1222 COVID-19 vaccine. This chain joins TRBV28 and TRBJ1-4; 8 bases map to TRBD1. CDR3 loop: CASSLTGVEKLFF. CDR3 in DNA: TGTGCCAGCAGCCTGACAGGGGTCGAAAAACTGTTTTTT.